These T cell receptor beta chains were read from a single sample in a study of regulatory T cells in long-lasting Graves disease. Each CDR3 protein gets one entry after TCRdb re-called the multiplex PCR reads with MiXCR. The table records around 340,000 distinct CDR3 sequences, about 20% of them present only once. The sequencing used peripheral blood mononuclear cells (PBMCs), collected when the disease was refractory, from a patient treated with antithyroid drugs. These receptors were collected from a female donor with Graves disease. Each CDR3 is given with its conserved first and last residue. Each record gives: J gene, V gene, clone size, D gene, CDR3 DNA, CDR3 protein. D genes are given only for firm matches. Rows give clone size only sometimes, using once, few, many, or a class for an expanded clone.

J: TRBJ2-5
V: TRBV9
size: -
D: -
DNA: TGTGCCAGCAGCGTAGGAGCAGCGACGTTGGGGACCCAGTACTTC
CDR3: CASSVGAATLGTQYF

J: TRBJ1-6
V: TRBV11-2
size: -
D: -
DNA: TGTGCCAGCAGCTCGGGATTCGGGGATTCACCCCTCCACTTT
CDR3: CASSSGFGDSPLHF

J: TRBJ1-4
V: TRBV4-1
size: -
D: -
DNA: TGCGCCAGCAGCCAAGATCCCAGACCAACTAATGAAAAACTGTTTTTT
CDR3: CASSQDPRPTNEKLFF

J: TRBJ2-5
V: TRBV20-1
size: -
D: -
DNA: TGCAGTGGGAGGACCTTAAGCGGAGAGACCCAGTACTTC
CDR3: CSGRTLSGETQYF

J: TRBJ2-5
V: TRBV3-1
size: many
D: -
DNA: TGTGCCAGCAGCCAAGTCACCAGTAGGGAGACCCAGTACTTC
CDR3: CASSQVTSRETQYF

J: TRBJ2-7
V: TRBV5-1
size: -
D: TRBD1
DNA: TGCGCCAGCAGCCCGGGACAGGGCGCGGGCAAGCAGTACTTC
CDR3: CASSPGQGAGKQYF

J: TRBJ2-3
V: TRBV12-3/TRBV12-4
size: many
D: TRBD2
DNA: TGTGCCAGCAGCGAACTAGCGGGAGGATCAGATACGCAGTATTTT
CDR3: CASSELAGGSDTQYF

J: TRBJ1-2
V: TRBV7-9
size: -
D: -
DNA: TGTGCCAGCAGCATGGAGCAGTATGGCTACGCCTTC
CDR3: CASSMEQYGYAF

J: TRBJ1-2
V: TRBV28
size: many
D: -
DNA: TGTGCCAGCCGATCTCTCTCCGACACAGCCGACTATGGCTACACCTTC
CDR3: CASRSLSDTADYGYTF

J: TRBJ1-3
V: TRBV24-1
size: -
D: -
DNA: TGTGCCACCAGTGACCCACGGGGAGGCAGAAACACCATATATTTT
CDR3: CATSDPRGGRNTIYF

J: TRBJ2-2
V: TRBV3-1
size: few
D: -
DNA: TGTGCCAGCAGCCACCACGGGGAGCTGTTTTTT
CDR3: CASSHHGELFF

J: TRBJ2-7
V: TRBV7-2
size: -
D: TRBD2
DNA: TGTGCCAGCAGCCCAGTCGGGCTAGCGGGGGGCGCCTACGAGCAGTACTTC
CDR3: CASSPVGLAGGAYEQYF

J: TRBJ2-5
V: TRBV7-2
size: many
D: -
DNA: TGTGCCAGCAGCACCCAGGGATTTAGGGAGACCCAGTACTTC
CDR3: CASSTQGFRETQYF

J: TRBJ1-2
V: TRBV24-1
size: many
D: -
DNA: TGTGCCACCAGTGCCCTTAACAGGAACTATGGCTACACCTTC
CDR3: CATSALNRNYGYTF

J: TRBJ1-2
V: TRBV28
size: many
D: -
DNA: TGTGCCAGCAGCCTCCGACAGATCTATGGCTACACCTTC
CDR3: CASSLRQIYGYTF

J: TRBJ2-7
V: TRBV5-1
size: -
D: TRBD2
DNA: TGCGCCAGCAGCTGGGGAGCGGGGGTCTACGAGCAGTACTTC
CDR3: CASSWGAGVYEQYF

J: TRBJ1-4
V: TRBV19
size: few
D: -
DNA: TGTGCCAGTAGTATTTTCCGGGGAAATGAAAAACTGTTTTTT
CDR3: CASSIFRGNEKLFF

J: TRBJ1-6
V: TRBV5-1
size: -
D: -
DNA: TGCGCCAGCAGCTTGGTTGCCAGGGAAGGTTCACCCCTCCACTTT
CDR3: CASSLVAREGSPLHF

J: TRBJ2-5
V: TRBV20-1
size: few
D: -
DNA: TGCAGTGCGGCACCCGGGCGGCAAGAGACCCAGTACTTC
CDR3: CSAAPGRQETQYF

J: TRBJ2-7
V: TRBV2
size: many
D: -
DNA: TGTGCCAGCAGTGAGGACAGACGCTACGAGCAGTACTTC
CDR3: CASSEDRRYEQYF

J: TRBJ1-2
V: TRBV4-3
size: few
D: -
DNA: TGCGCCAGCAGCCAAGAGGCCGGACAGACCTATGGCTACACCTTC
CDR3: CASSQEAGQTYGYTF

J: TRBJ1-4
V: TRBV29-1
size: few
D: TRBD1
DNA: TGCAGCGCCCGGGACAGGGATGTCGAAAAACTGTTTTTT
CDR3: CSARDRDVEKLFF

J: TRBJ2-3
V: TRBV7-8
size: -
D: -
DNA: TGTGCCAGCAGCTTAGAGCTCCACACCTTGCAGTATTTT
CDR3: CASSLELHTLQYF

J: TRBJ2-1
V: TRBV20-1
size: few
D: TRBD2
DNA: TGCAGTGCTAGAAACCATCTTAGCCTGGCGGGAGGAATCCATGAGCAGTTCTTC
CDR3: CSARNHLSLAGGIHEQFF

J: TRBJ1-1
V: TRBV6-4
size: many
D: -
DNA: TGTGCCAGCAGCAACATGATGAACACTGAAGCTTTCTTT
CDR3: CASSNMMNTEAFF

J: TRBJ1-4
V: TRBV27
size: many
D: -
DNA: TGTGCCAGCAGTCAAGCCCTGGGACTTAATGAAAAACTGTTTTTT
CDR3: CASSQALGLNEKLFF

J: TRBJ1-2
V: TRBV6-2/TRBV6-3
size: -
D: -
DNA: TGTGCCAGCAGGTCACCGGGCCTGAAGGTTGGTGGCTACACCTTC
CDR3: CASRSPGLKVGGYTF

J: TRBJ2-7
V: TRBV11-1
size: many
D: TRBD1
DNA: TGTGCCAGCAGCCTCGGACAGGGACGTCTCGACGAGCAGTACTTC
CDR3: CASSLGQGRLDEQYF

J: TRBJ1-5
V: TRBV7-9
size: few
D: -
DNA: TGTGCCAGCAGCTTTTCGAAGACAGGAACGGCTCTGGGTCAGCCCCAGCATTTT
CDR3: CASSFSKTGTALGQPQHF

J: TRBJ1-6
V: TRBV28
size: many
D: -
DNA: TGTGCCAGCAGTCTCGAGACATCGCAGATGAATAATTCACCCCTCCACTTT
CDR3: CASSLETSQMNNSPLHF

J: TRBJ1-1
V: TRBV20-1
size: few
D: -
DNA: TGCAGTGCTAGAGAATCCGGCAGGAGCCTCCCGGAAGCTTTCTTT
CDR3: CSARESGRSLPEAFF

J: TRBJ1-2
V: TRBV11-2
size: many
D: -
DNA: TGTGCCAGCAGCTTAGACAGTGGATATGGCTACACCTTC
CDR3: CASSLDSGYGYTF

J: TRBJ2-7
V: TRBV5-1
size: many
D: -
DNA: TGCGCCAGCAGTAAAATCGGGCAGGCCTACGAGCAGTACTTC
CDR3: CASSKIGQAYEQYF

J: TRBJ1-5
V: TRBV5-1
size: -
D: -
DNA: TGCGCCAGCGGCCACAGGGTAGGTCAGCCCCGGCATTTT
CDR3: CASGHRVGQPRHF

J: TRBJ2-4
V: TRBV18
size: -
D: -
DNA: TGTGCCAGCTCACAACAGGGTATAGCCAAAAACATTCAGTACTTC
CDR3: CASSQQGIAKNIQYF

J: TRBJ1-1
V: TRBV5-1
size: many
D: -
DNA: TGCGCCAGCAGCTTGGTGTTCAGTGTGAGCACTGAAGCTTTCTTT
CDR3: CASSLVFSVSTEAFF

J: TRBJ1-1
V: TRBV19
size: few
D: -
DNA: TGTGCCAGTACCTATAGTGAGGGGGGGAACACTGAAGCTTTCTTT
CDR3: CASTYSEGGNTEAFF

J: TRBJ2-5
V: TRBV13
size: many
D: TRBD2
DNA: TGTGCCAGCAGCCCCGGGACTAGCAGCCAAGAGACCCAGTACTTC
CDR3: CASSPGTSSQETQYF

J: TRBJ2-7
V: TRBV27
size: many
D: -
DNA: TGTGCCAGCAGTTGGACTGCCGGAGGGTACGAGCAGTACTTC
CDR3: CASSWTAGGYEQYF

J: TRBJ2-5
V: TRBV7-2
size: many
D: -
DNA: TGTGCCAGCAGCTTACCCCTGGCTACGGAGACCCAGTACTTC
CDR3: CASSLPLATETQYF

J: TRBJ1-1
V: TRBV12-3/TRBV12-4
size: many
D: -
DNA: TGTGCCAGCAGTTCCCCGTCCAGGGGGAACACTGAAGCTTTCTTT
CDR3: CASSSPSRGNTEAFF

J: TRBJ1-2
V: TRBV20-1
size: -
D: -
DNA: TGCAGTGCTCGGGATGGCTACACCTTC
CDR3: CSARDGYTF

J: TRBJ2-1
V: TRBV12-3/TRBV12-4
size: -
D: -
DNA: TGTGCCTCCCAAGGGGGGGTCTCCTACAATGAGCAGTTCTTC
CDR3: CASQGGVSYNEQFF

J: TRBJ1-6
V: TRBV5-4
size: -
D: -
DNA: TGTGCCAGCAGCCCAAACCCCCCGGTAGTAGGTTCACCCCTCCACTTT
CDR3: CASSPNPPVVGSPLHF

J: TRBJ2-7
V: TRBV6-1
size: many
D: -
DNA: TGTGCCAGCAGTGAAGCGCTACCCGTACACGAGCAGTACTTC
CDR3: CASSEALPVHEQYF

J: TRBJ1-5
V: TRBV10-2
size: -
D: TRBD1
DNA: TGCGCCAGCAGCCGGGACAGGGCTCTGCCCCAGCATTTT
CDR3: CASSRDRALPQHF

J: TRBJ2-7
V: TRBV6-2/TRBV6-3
size: many
D: -
DNA: TGTGCCAGCAGGCGCCAGAGCTCCTACGAGCAGTACTTC
CDR3: CASRRQSSYEQYF

J: TRBJ1-5
V: TRBV6-1
size: few
D: -
DNA: TGTGCCAGCATTCGGGGGGCCGGCAATCAGCCCCAGCATTTT
CDR3: CASIRGAGNQPQHF

J: TRBJ1-5
V: TRBV20-1
size: -
D: TRBD1
DNA: TGCAGTGCTAGATCGACAGGGGGGGCGTACAATCAGCCCCAGCATTTT
CDR3: CSARSTGGAYNQPQHF

J: TRBJ2-7
V: TRBV27
size: few
D: TRBD1
DNA: TGTGCCAGCAGTCCCCTTGTGGGACAGGGGGTTTTTGAGCAGTACTTC
CDR3: CASSPLVGQGVFEQYF

J: TRBJ1-5
V: TRBV5-5
size: -
D: TRBD1
DNA: TGTGCCAGCAGCTTGGACCGGACAGGGAGCAATCAGCCCCAGCATTTT
CDR3: CASSLDRTGSNQPQHF

J: TRBJ2-6
V: TRBV7-9
size: -
D: -
DNA: TGTGCCAGCAGCTTAGCTCGGATACACAGCTCTGGGGCCAACGTCCTGACTTTC
CDR3: CASSLARIHSSGANVLTF

J: TRBJ1-2
V: TRBV30
size: -
D: TRBD1
DNA: TGTGCCTGGAGCGGACAGGGGGCGCCTGGCTACACCTTC
CDR3: CAWSGQGAPGYTF

J: TRBJ2-7
V: TRBV6-1
size: many
D: -
DNA: TGTGCCAGCAGTGCCCTAGTCTACGAGCAGTACTTC
CDR3: CASSALVYEQYF

J: TRBJ1-5
V: TRBV29-1
size: many
D: TRBD1
DNA: TGCAGCGTTGATAGTTGGACAGGCTTGGGGCCCCAGCATTTT
CDR3: CSVDSWTGLGPQHF

J: TRBJ2-5
V: TRBV29-1
size: many
D: -
DNA: TGCAGCGTTCAAGGGGGAGGAATAGGAGAGACCCAGTACTTC
CDR3: CSVQGGGIGETQYF